This TCR beta chain was sequenced during a study of blood T cells in healthy people across ages. General observations from the study: Among T cells, TCR beta diversity per million cells dropped roughly linearly as age rose.

Sample-barcoded 5' priming and a J-beta primer mix drove a second PCR of roughly 7 to 11 cycles. Each of the cDNA molecules was tagged by a template-switch adaptor with 12 random nucleotides. MiXCR was run by TCRdb on the 5' RACE reads, yielding one entry per CDR3 protein. In the table there are 1.5 million to 2 million distinct CDR3 sequences, 49% of which are singletons. CDR1 SGDLS and CDR2 YYNGEE come from the germline V gene. The CDR3 totals 15 residues. The V end lost 4 bases, the J end lost 2 bases, and 15 bases lay between the germline ends. Note on this clonotype: The antigen is undetermined.

The chain links TRBV9 to TRBJ2-5; D gene ambiguous. The receptor was isolated from a woman aged 40-49 years in good health. Material: blood. The CDR3 is CASSPRHFAQETQYF. The CDR3 nucleotides are TGTGCCAGCAGCCCCCGACACTTTGCTCAAGAGACCCAGTACTTC.